One sample yielded the 14 T cell receptor beta chains listed below, sequenced in a study of radiotherapy plus CTLA-4 blockade in lung cancer. Using immunoSEQ multiplex PCR, the repertoire was profiled, and TCRdb retains in-frame clones only, with some absent. Of some 110,000 clones listed, 70% to 90% are singletons. Material: peripheral blood, obtained from a patient treated with radiotherapy plus ipilimumab. The receptors were sampled from a human donor with non-small cell lung cancer that progressed on radiotherapy plus ipilimumab.

The chain carries TRBV6-5 and TRBJ1-2; the D gene is possibly TRBD1 (5 bases). This CDR3 comprises 12 residues. V lost 8 bases, J lost 4 bases, and 11 bases lay in between. The germline gives CDR1 MNHEY, CDR2 SVGAGI. CDR3 protein: CASVDNLYGYTF. CDR3 nucleotides: TGTGCCAGCGTGGACAACCTCTATGGCTACACCTTC.

The chain employs TRBV2 and TRBJ2-2; D may be TRBD2 (6 bases). From germline, CDR1 is SNHLY and CDR2 FYNNEI. V gave up 6 bases and J gave up 0 bases, with 8 bases separating them. This CDR3 spans 14 amino acids. The CDR3 region is CASRGTSNTGELFF. As DNA, the CDR3 is TGTGCCAGCAGAGGGACTTCGAACACCGGGGAGCTGTTTTTT.

The chain uses TRBV5-6 and TRBJ1-1; 7 bases match TRBD1. The V gene's germline CDR1 is SGHDT and CDR2 YYEEEE. The CDR3 loop spans 17 amino acids. The trim removed 4 bases at V and 0 bases at J, leaving 12 bases unmatched. Written as DNA, the CDR3 is TGTGCCAGCAGCCCGGTTGGAGGACAGGACATGAACACTGAAGCTTTCTTT. Encoded protein: CASSPVGGQDMNTEAFF.

This chain joins TRBV6-5 and TRBJ2-1; tentative D call: TRBD1 (6 bases). Germline V gene sequence: CDR1 MNHEY, CDR2 SVGAGI. V shed 6 bases and J shed 7 bases, with 19 bases lying between them. CDR3 length equals 15 residues. The DNA for the CDR3 is TGTGCCAGCAGCCCTACAGGGATTGTTGCGAATGAGCAGTTCTTC. It encodes CASSPTGIVANEQFF.

The chain couples TRBV6-6 to TRBJ2-7; tentative D call: TRBD1 (6 bases). Trimming cost V 6 bases and J 6 bases, with 12 bases left between them. Looked up from germline, CDR1 is MNHNY and CDR2 is SVGAGI (reference sequence). The CDR3 has 12 amino acids. This chain's CDR3 is CASRQGEGEQYF. The DNA of the CDR3 is TGTGCCAGCAGACAGGGTGAAGGCGAGCAGTACTTC.

The CDR3, as DNA: TGTGCCAGCACCCAACCCCAGTACAATCAGCCCCAGCATTTT. Amino acids: CASTQPQYNQPQHF. The gene calls are TRBV28 and TRBJ1-5; D call uncertain. The CDR3 is made up of 14 amino acids. Trimming pared 7 bases from V and 3 bases from J, leaving 13 bases between. Germline lookup yields CDR1 MDHEN and CDR2 SYDVKM.

This chain uses TRBV2 with TRBJ1-2, with no clear D. V lost 6 bases to trimming and J lost 3 bases, with 8 bases between them. Germline V lookup: CDR1 SNHLY, CDR2 FYNNEI. This CDR3 is 12 amino acids long. The CDR3: CASRFGDYGYTF. The DNA of the CDR3 is TGTGCCAGCAGATTTGGAGACTATGGCTACACCTTC.

The count of this clone is one. The V and J genes are TRBV5-4 and TRBJ2-7; 8 positions agree with TRBD2. Trimming removed 7 bases from V and 0 bases from J; junction bases left unmatched: 6. The germline gives CDR1 SGHNT, CDR2 YYREEE (reference sequence). This CDR3 is 14 amino acids long. The CDR3 protein is CASSGGGSSYEQYF. CDR3 DNA: TGTGCCAGCTCCGGGGGGGGTTCCTCCTACGAGCAGTACTTC.

The count of this clone is one. The rearrangement links TRBV15 to TRBJ1-2; D is perhaps TRBD1 (5 bases). With 1 base removed from V and 8 bases from J, the gap between germline ends came to 14 bases. CDR1 and CDR2 (germline): LNHNV, YYDKDF (reference sequence). This CDR3 spans 14 amino acids. The CDR3 loop reads CATSRGRGHAGYTF. In DNA, the CDR3 is TGTGCCACCAGCAGAGGGCGGGGCCATGCGGGCTACACCTTC.

The chain is built from TRBV25-1 and TRBJ1-2, with a weak D call TRBD1 (5 bases). V dropped 1 base and J dropped 7 bases, with 13 bases sitting between them. This CDR3 has 14 amino acids. Per germline, CDR1 MGHDK and CDR2 SYGVNS. As DNA, the CDR3 is TGTGCCAGCAGTGAATTGGGGGGAGACGGTGGCTACACCTTC. Translated: CASSELGGDGGYTF.

This clone has only a few counts. V and J are TRBV5-4 and TRBJ1-1, with 8 bases fitting TRBD1. In germline, CDR1 is SGHNT, CDR2 YYREEE (reference sequence). The CDR3 loop spans 15 amino acids. V lost 0 bases to trimming and J lost 6 bases; unmatched junction nucleotides: 7. CDR3 bases: TGTGCCAGCAGCTTGGCCGCACAGGGGGTCTCTGAAGCTTTCTTT. Its translation is CASSLAAQGVSEAFF.

This clone appeared a few times. This chain links TRBV19 with TRBJ2-7; D possibly uses TRBD1 or TRBD2 (5 bases each). CDR3 size: 14 residues. CDR1 and CDR2 from the germline V gene are LNHDA and SQIVND (reference sequence). Between the trimmed V and J ends, which lost 8 bases and 3 bases, there was a span of 17 bases. CDR3 bases: TGTGCCAGTGCAGACCGGGACCTAAGCTACGAGCAGTACTTC. Encoded protein: CASADRDLSYEQYF.

The chain uses TRBV7-9 and TRBJ2-1, with 9 bases that match TRBD2. The CDR3 loop spans 16 amino acids. Germline CDR1 is SEHNR and CDR2 is FQNEAQ (reference sequence). V lost 3 bases, J lost 7 bases, and 10 bases stayed unmatched. CDR3 amino acids: CASSFWSSGKINEQFF. Here the CDR3 DNA reads TGTGCCAGCAGCTTCTGGTCTAGCGGGAAGATAAATGAGCAGTTCTTC. Based on the CDR3 plus reference TRBV7-9 and TRBJ2-1, the full variable domain is DTGVSQNPRHKITKRGQNVTFRCDPISEHNRLYWYRQTLGQGPEFLTYFQNEAQLEKSRLLSDRFSAERPKGSFSTLEIQRTEQGDSAMYLCASSFWSSGKINEQFFGPGTRLTVL.

V is TRBV15 and J is TRBJ2-7; D uncertain. Trimming left V 5 bases short and J 0 bases short, with 17 bases between. The CDR3 covers 16 residues. Looked up from germline, CDR1 is LNHNV and CDR2 is YYDKDF (reference sequence). DNA for the CDR3: TGTGCCACCAGCCCCAGGACGGCCTCGAGCTCCTACGAGCAGTACTTC. This encodes CATSPRTASSSYEQYF.